This is a list of T cell receptor beta chains from one sample in a study of T cells in Graves' hyperthyroidism and ophthalmopathy. TCRdb reprocessed the multiplex PCR reads via MiXCR and lists one record per CDR3 protein. The table records hundreds of thousands of distinct CDR3 sequences, 35% of them present only once. Sequencing used blood. Every receptor here comes from a woman in her thirties or forties with Graves' hyperthyroidism. CDR3s leave out the opening cysteine and the closing phenylalanine or tryptophan. The order of the fields is V gene, CDR3 length, J gene, CDR3 protein.

v_call: TRBV15; cdr3_length: 13; j_call: TRBJ1-5; cdr3_aa: ATSFGGGRNQPQH
v_call: TRBV12-3/TRBV12-4; cdr3_length: 12; j_call: TRBJ1-5; cdr3_aa: ASSKLPRNQPQH
v_call: TRBV7-2; cdr3_length: 11; j_call: TRBJ1-6; cdr3_aa: ASSDRGMTPLH
v_call: TRBV4-1; cdr3_length: 11; j_call: TRBJ1-2; cdr3_aa: ASSQQGYYGYT
v_call: TRBV2; cdr3_length: 11; j_call: TRBJ2-5; cdr3_aa: ASSPPGQGAQY
v_call: TRBV25-1; cdr3_length: 15; j_call: TRBJ2-7; cdr3_aa: ASSEYSPGGHPREQY
v_call: TRBV7-7; cdr3_length: 10; j_call: TRBJ1-1; cdr3_aa: AWSRTNTEAF
v_call: TRBV12-3/TRBV12-4; cdr3_length: 13; j_call: TRBJ1-1; cdr3_aa: ASSPRDRVIAEAF
v_call: TRBV10-3; cdr3_length: 14; j_call: TRBJ1-6; cdr3_aa: AITWDRDRENSPLH
v_call: TRBV2; cdr3_length: 15; j_call: TRBJ1-1; cdr3_aa: ASSSGAGGHTNTEAF
v_call: TRBV7-3; cdr3_length: 12; j_call: .; cdr3_aa: ASSKGTARDEQF
v_call: TRBV29-1; cdr3_length: 13; j_call: TRBJ2-7; cdr3_aa: SVEDQGGGAFEQY
v_call: TRBV12-3/TRBV12-4; cdr3_length: 12; j_call: TRBJ1-5; cdr3_aa: ASSTGAGSQPQH
v_call: TRBV4-1; cdr3_length: 13; j_call: TRBJ2-2; cdr3_aa: ASRDRETNTGELF
v_call: TRBV20-1; cdr3_length: 9; j_call: TRBJ1-2; cdr3_aa: SARDRNGYT
v_call: TRBV2; cdr3_length: 14; j_call: TRBJ2-2; cdr3_aa: ASKEQGALNTGELF
v_call: TRBV19; cdr3_length: 11; j_call: TRBJ1-2; cdr3_aa: ASLGGRDYGYT
v_call: TRBV10-3; cdr3_length: 16; j_call: TRBJ2-5; cdr3_aa: AISESAGGLAGKETQY
v_call: TRBV7-2; cdr3_length: 14; j_call: TRBJ1-1; cdr3_aa: ASSGNPGRLNTEAF
v_call: TRBV25-1; cdr3_length: 14; j_call: TRBJ2-7; cdr3_aa: AWSPGVGGSSYEQY
v_call: TRBV6-2/TRBV6-3; cdr3_length: 12; j_call: TRBJ1-6; cdr3_aa: ASSRGSLNSPLH
v_call: TRBV20-1; cdr3_length: 9; j_call: .; cdr3_aa: SARWGDTQY
v_call: TRBV7-9; cdr3_length: 14; j_call: TRBJ2-7; cdr3_aa: ASSFGTSGVFYEQY
v_call: TRBV6-2/TRBV6-3; cdr3_length: 13; j_call: TRBJ1-2; cdr3_aa: ASSYSIGQGRGYT
v_call: TRBV3-1; cdr3_length: 13; j_call: TRBJ2-2; cdr3_aa: ASSQGVAYTGELF
v_call: TRBV10-3; cdr3_length: 12; j_call: TRBJ1-2; cdr3_aa: AISVTDRSYGYT
v_call: TRBV10-2; cdr3_length: 12; j_call: TRBJ2-7; cdr3_aa: ASSEITNGYEQY
v_call: TRBV19; cdr3_length: 11; j_call: TRBJ1-6; cdr3_aa: ASSTTEGSPLH
v_call: TRBV10-1; cdr3_length: 13; j_call: TRBJ1-2; cdr3_aa: ASSGGGTGDYGYT